Listed here is a single TCR beta chain. Its antigen is currently unknown. Documented treatment: roughly 10-day PBMC culture with coronavirus spike peptide pools or control peptides (ViraFEST assay). This specimen comes from a study of vaccination and CD4 T cells after COVID-19. The CDR3 extends over 17 amino acids. Germline assignment: CDR1 SGHVS and CDR2 FQNEAQ. Trimming shortened V by 5 bases and J by 5 bases, and 24 bases separated the two germline ends. The Oncomine TCR Beta short-read assay was what sequenced the DNA obtained from cultured CD4+ T cells. Someone extracted genomic DNA from cultured CD4+ T cells. Each CDR3 protein is one row after TCRdb ran MiXCR on the PCR reads. The table has around 15,000 distinct CDR3 sequences, 45% to 65% seen once.

Specimen: CD4+ T cells from blood, cultured in vitro. The sequence was collected from a human donor who had recovered from COVID-19. The V and J genes are TRBV7-8 and TRBJ1-2, with D perhaps matching TRBD1 (5 bases). In DNA form, the CDR3 reads TGTGCCAGCAGCCGGATCACGCGGGGGTCCGGGGGATATGGCTACACCTTC. Its protein product is CASSRITRGSGGYGYTF.